This is a list of T cell receptor beta chains from one sample in a study of STAT5B mutations in CD4+ large granular lymphocyte leukemia. Sequencing was performed with immunoSEQ multiplex PCR; in TCRdb, only in-frame clones are kept and a portion is missing. The table lists 30,000 to 40,000 clones, 87% of them singletons. Sequencing used CD4+ T cells from blood buffy coats. Receptors originate from a human donor in good health. Each CDR3 is given with its conserved first and last residue. The D gene is left open where the match is weak. The size entry is marked missing in some rows and otherwise reads once, few, many or a size class.

j_call v_call clone_size d_call cdr3_aa cdr3_nt
TRBJ1-2 TRBV10-3 NA TRBD1 CAISDGTGSGYTF TGTGCCATCAGTGACGGGACAGGGTCGGGCTACACCTTC
TRBJ2-7 TRBV4-3 NA TRBD1 CASSQEPGQGGYEQYF TGCGCCAGCAGCCAAGAACCGGGACAGGGAGGCTACGAGCAGTACTTC
TRBJ2-1 TRBV7-2 NA NA CASSIDSYNEQFF TGTGCCAGCAGTATAGACTCCTACAATGAGCAGTTCTTC
TRBJ2-1 TRBV27 once NA CASATRGVRASYNEQFF TGTGCCAGCGCGACTCGGGGAGTAAGGGCGTCGTACAATGAGCAGTTCTTC
TRBJ1-1 TRBV5-1 NA NA CASSPTRDHNQLNTEAFF TGCGCCAGCAGCCCTACCCGGGACCACAACCAACTAAACACTGAAGCTTTCTTT
TRBJ1-5 TRBV19 NA NA CASNEQGYSNQPQHF TGTGCCAGTAACGAACAGGGTTATAGCAATCAGCCCCAGCATTTT
TRBJ1-2 TRBV7-2 NA NA CASSLDGNYGYTF TGTGCCAGCAGCTTAGATGGTAACTATGGCTACACCTTC
TRBJ2-5 TRBV29-1 NA NA CSVDGGEETQYF TGCAGCGTTGACGGGGGAGAGGAGACCCAGTACTTC
TRBJ2-1 TRBV9 NA NA CASSVGAAQYNEQFF TGTGCCAGCAGCGTAGGGGCAGCCCAATACAATGAGCAGTTCTTC
TRBJ1-5 TRBV15 NA TRBD1 CATSGQGGTQPQHF TGTGCCACCAGCGGACAGGGGGGCACTCAGCCCCAGCATTTT